The present TCR beta chain was sequenced within a study of T cell responses to AZD1222 COVID-19 vaccine. Germline V gene sequence: CDR1 LNHNV, CDR2 YYDKDF (reference sequence). The CDR3 has 16 residues. V was pared by 3 bases and J by 3 bases, with 16 bases between. General study findings and limits: After two AZD1222 doses, spike-specific TCR breadth and depth rose versus day 0. Clonal diversity may have been underestimated in mostly white British donors. CD4 TCRs covered the whole spike, strongest at regions 160-218 and 743-854. As reported, nearly half of all spike-specific TCRs target variant regions that are unmutated.

Produced via immunoSEQ multiplex PCR; TCRdb's table is partial and in-frame only. The table records 160,000 or so clones, around 85% of them present only once. Turning to this clone: What it binds is not known.

The origin of this receptor is an adult who had recovered from COVID-19. This sample comprised peripheral blood, obtained after recovery from COVID-19. This rearrangement joins TRBV15 to TRBJ2-3; the D gene is possibly TRBD2 (6 bases). CDR3 in DNA: TGTGCCACCAGCAGGTTACGGACTACAGAGACAGATACGCAGTATTTT. Translated: CATSRLRTTETDTQYF.